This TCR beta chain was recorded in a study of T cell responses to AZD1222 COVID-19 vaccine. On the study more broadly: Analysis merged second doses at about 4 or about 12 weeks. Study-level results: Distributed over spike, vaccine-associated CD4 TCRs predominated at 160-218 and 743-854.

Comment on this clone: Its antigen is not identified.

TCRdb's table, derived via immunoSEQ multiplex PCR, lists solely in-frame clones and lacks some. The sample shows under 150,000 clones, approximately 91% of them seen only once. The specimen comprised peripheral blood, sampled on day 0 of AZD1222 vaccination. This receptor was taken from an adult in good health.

Written as DNA, the CDR3 is TGTGCCAGCAGCGTACTGAGACAGGGGGAGAGCTATGGCTACACCTTC. Translation gives CASSVLRQGESYGYTF. The V and J genes are TRBV7-8 and TRBJ1-2; 9 nucleotides align to TRBD1. V shed 5 bases, J shed 4 bases, and the junction held 11 bases outside the gene matches. In germline, CDR1 is SGHVS, CDR2 FQNEAQ. CDR3 length: 16 residues.